The 6 T cell receptor beta chains reported below all come from one sample, sequenced in a study of cytomegalovirus exposure and HLA in healthy donors. The PCR ran on 60 Vbeta and 13 Jbeta primers. Repertoires were generated with immunoSEQ multiplex PCR, while TCRdb's copy carries only in-frame clones and drops some. This table has around 150,000 clones, around nine tenths appearing once. Specimen: PBMCs. All receptors come from a woman aged 25 to 45 in good health and CMV-seronegative.

The V and J genes are TRBV7-2 and TRBJ2-3; 11 bases map to TRBD2. The CDR3 covers 16 residues. The trim removed 1 base at V and 10 bases at J, leaving 10 bases unmatched. The germline CDR1 and CDR2 sequences are SGHTA and FQGNSA. CDR3 loop: CASSLVASGGPNAQYF. CDR3 bases: TGTGCCAGCAGCTTAGTGGCTAGCGGGGGGCCGAATGCGCAGTATTTT.

The chain combines TRBV6-5 with TRBJ1-1, with D uncertain. The germline V gene encodes CDR1 MNHEY and CDR2 SVGAGI. The CDR3 spans 13 residues. Between the trimmed V and J ends, which lost 0 bases and 5 bases, there was a span of 7 bases. This CDR3 is CASSYSVGTEAFF. CDR3 nucleotide sequence: TGTGCCAGCAGTTACTCTGTCGGGACTGAAGCTTTCTTT.

This chain links TRBV7-9 with TRBJ1-1, with 12 nucleotides matching TRBD1. Germline V gives CDR1 SEHNR, CDR2 FQNEAQ (reference sequence). The CDR3 consists of 16 residues. The V segment lost 4 bases and the J segment 7 bases; nucleotides outside the gene matches: 10. CDR3 bases: TGTGCCAGCAGCTGGGACAGGGGGCGCAGAGTCGGTGAAGCTTTCTTT. Its protein product is CASSWDRGRRVGEAFF.

The V call is TRBV7-9, the J call TRBJ2-7; 9 bases are a match to TRBD1. The V gene end was trimmed by 2 bases and the J gene end by 2 bases; junction bases not matched to a gene: 7. This CDR3 comprises 16 residues. Germline V gene lookup returns CDR1 SEHNR and CDR2 FQNEAQ (reference sequence). The CDR3 loop reads CASSLTGQGPAYEQYF. The CDR3 DNA is TGTGCCAGCAGCTTAACTGGACAGGGGCCCGCCTACGAGCAGTACTTC.

V gene TRBV21-1 combines with J gene TRBJ2-5; the DNA was not compared with TRBD1, the D call given in the table. TRBV21-1 has pseudogene status. There are 15 residues in the CDR3. The CDR3 loop reads CASSFRTGFRETQYF. The CDR3 bases are TGTGCCAGCAGCTTCCGGACAGGGTTTCGGGAGACCCAGTACTTC.

The V call is TRBV6-6, the J call TRBJ1-1; no clear D. The CDR3 has 14 residues. The V gene's germline CDR1 is MNHNY and CDR2 SVGAGI (reference sequence). V lost 8 bases to trimming and J lost 1 base, with 14 bases between them. Here the CDR3 reads CASVFQEKNTEAFF. Written as DNA, the CDR3 is TGTGCCAGCGTGTTCCAGGAAAAGAACACTGAAGCTTTCTTT.